The clone carrying this T cell receptor beta chain was counted between two and nine times. Its antigen remains unidentified. Germline assignment: CDR1 SGHRS and CDR2 YFSETQ. Trimming cost V 0 bases and J 0 bases, with 14 bases left between them. CDR3 length equals 17 residues. 5'RACE, which relied on constant-segment primers, yielded TCR alpha and TCR beta cDNA libraries carrying sample barcodes and UMIs. TCRdb reanalysed the 5' RACE reads using MiXCR and keeps one entry per CDR3 protein. The sample includes just under 350,000 distinct CDR3 sequences, approximately 13% of them seen just once. The sample is drawn from a study of T-cell memory formation after mild COVID-19. Study as a whole: Largely donor-specific TCR clusters were found.

Study-level results: Shrinking CD4+ clones were chiefly CM and EM; CD8+ ones were chiefly EMRA. Confirmation of SARS-CoV-2 specificity was lacking for second-wave clones peaking day 37.

Sequenced input: PBMCs or a T cell subset sorted from them (not recorded which). This receptor was identified in a man between 18 and 35 years old who had mild COVID-19 (a few samples of this study predate the infection). Cell type and time point are not known. This rearrangement joins TRBV5-1 to TRBJ2-3; unclear D gene. The CDR3 is CASSLVPPATSTDTQYF. CDR3 nucleotides: TGCGCCAGCAGCTTGGTCCCACCAGCGACCAGCACAGATACGCAGTATTTT.